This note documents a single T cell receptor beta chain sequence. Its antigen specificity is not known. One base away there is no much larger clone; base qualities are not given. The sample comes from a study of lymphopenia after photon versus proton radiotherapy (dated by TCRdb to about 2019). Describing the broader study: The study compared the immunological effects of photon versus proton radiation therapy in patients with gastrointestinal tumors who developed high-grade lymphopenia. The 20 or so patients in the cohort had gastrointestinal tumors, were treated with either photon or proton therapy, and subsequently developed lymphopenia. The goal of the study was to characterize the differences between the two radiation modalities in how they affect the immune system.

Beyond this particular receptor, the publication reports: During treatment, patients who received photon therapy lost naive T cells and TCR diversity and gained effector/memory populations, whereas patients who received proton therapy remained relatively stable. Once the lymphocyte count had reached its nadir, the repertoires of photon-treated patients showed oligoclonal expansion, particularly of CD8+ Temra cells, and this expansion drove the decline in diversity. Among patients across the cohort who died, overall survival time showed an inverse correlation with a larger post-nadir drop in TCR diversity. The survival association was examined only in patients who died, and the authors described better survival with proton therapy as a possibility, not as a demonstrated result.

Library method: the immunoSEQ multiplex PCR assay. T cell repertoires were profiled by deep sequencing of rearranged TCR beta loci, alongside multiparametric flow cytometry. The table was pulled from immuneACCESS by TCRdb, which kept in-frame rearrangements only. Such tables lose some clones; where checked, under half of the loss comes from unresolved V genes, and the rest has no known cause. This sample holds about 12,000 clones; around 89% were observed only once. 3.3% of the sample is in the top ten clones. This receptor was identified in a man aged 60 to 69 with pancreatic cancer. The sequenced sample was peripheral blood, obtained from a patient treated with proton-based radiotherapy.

CDR3 reads: CASSPLGQGATF. Read as DNA, the sequence is TGTGCCAGCAGCCCCCTGGGACAGGGGGCCACCTTC. The chain couples TRBV11-2 to TRBJ1-2, and TRBD1 aligns with 12 junction nucleotides. The CDR3 measures 12 amino acids from cysteine to phenylalanine. Only CDR3 DNA is held: 36 bases, read in frame from base 1. V is cut back by 5 bases and J by 13 bases, with 5 bases in the junction unmatched. Via the germline V gene, CDR1 is SGHAT and CDR2 FQNNGV. The CDR3, completed at both ends by the reference TRBV11-2 and TRBJ1-2 genes, gives the full variable domain EAGVAQSPRYKIIEKRQSVAFWCNPISGHATLYWYQQILGQGPKLLIQFQNNGVVDDSQLPKDRFSAERLKGVDSTLKIQPAKLEDSAVYLCASSPLGQGATFGSGTRLTVV.